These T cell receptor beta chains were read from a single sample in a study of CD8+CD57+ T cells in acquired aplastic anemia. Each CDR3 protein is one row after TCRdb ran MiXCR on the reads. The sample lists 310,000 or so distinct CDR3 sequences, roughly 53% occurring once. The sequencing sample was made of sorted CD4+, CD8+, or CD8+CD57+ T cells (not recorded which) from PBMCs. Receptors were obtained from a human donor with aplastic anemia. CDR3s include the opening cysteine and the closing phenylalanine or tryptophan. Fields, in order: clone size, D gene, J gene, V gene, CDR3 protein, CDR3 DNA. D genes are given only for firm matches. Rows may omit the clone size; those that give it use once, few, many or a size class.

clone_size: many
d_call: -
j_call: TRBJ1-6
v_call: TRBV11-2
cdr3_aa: CASSLRDGPPGSPLHF
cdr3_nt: TGTGCCAGCAGCTTGCGCGACGGGCCTCCGGGCTCACCCCTCCACTTT

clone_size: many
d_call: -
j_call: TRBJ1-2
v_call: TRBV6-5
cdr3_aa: CASSYKTGYGYTF
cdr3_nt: TGTGCCAGCAGTTACAAAACAGGGTATGGCTACACCTTC

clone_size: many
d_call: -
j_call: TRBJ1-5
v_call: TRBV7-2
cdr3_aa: CASSAGGVGLRPQHF
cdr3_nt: TGTGCCAGCAGCGCGGGGGGGGTGGGTTTGCGTCCCCAGCATTTT

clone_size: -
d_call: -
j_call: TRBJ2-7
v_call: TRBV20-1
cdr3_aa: CSATDSPNYEQYF
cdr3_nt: TGCAGTGCTACGGACAGTCCGAACTACGAGCAGTACTTC

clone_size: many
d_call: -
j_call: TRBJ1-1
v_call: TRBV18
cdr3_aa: CASSPGQGHYTEAFF
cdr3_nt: TGTGCCAGCTCACCAGGACAAGGGCACTACACTGAAGCTTTCTTT

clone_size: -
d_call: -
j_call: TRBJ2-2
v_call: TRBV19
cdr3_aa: CASSHGQVMRTGELFF
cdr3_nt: TGTGCCAGTAGTCACGGCCAGGTGATGCGTACCGGGGAGCTGTTTTTT

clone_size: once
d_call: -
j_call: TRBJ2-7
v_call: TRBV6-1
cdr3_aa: CASSSNGQSGTYEQYF
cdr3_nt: TGTGCCAGCAGTTCCAACGGACAGAGCGGTACCTACGAGCAGTACTTC

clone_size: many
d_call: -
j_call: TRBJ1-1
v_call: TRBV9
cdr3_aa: CASSSNPDSQNTEAFF
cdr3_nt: TGTGCCAGCAGCTCTAACCCGGACAGCCAGAACACTGAAGCTTTCTTT

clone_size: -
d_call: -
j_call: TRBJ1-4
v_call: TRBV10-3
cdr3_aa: CAISERGTNEKLFF
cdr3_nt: TGTGCCATCAGTGAGAGGGGAACTAATGAAAAACTGTTTTTT

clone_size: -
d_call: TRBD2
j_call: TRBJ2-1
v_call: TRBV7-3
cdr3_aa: CASSPGLAERRNEQFF
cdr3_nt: TGTGCCAGCAGCCCGGGACTAGCGGAAAGAAGGAATGAGCAGTTCTTC

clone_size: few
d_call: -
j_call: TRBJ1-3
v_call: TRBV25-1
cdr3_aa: CASRSGTGNTIYF
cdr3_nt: TGTGCCAGCAGGTCAGGTACTGGAAACACCATATATTTT

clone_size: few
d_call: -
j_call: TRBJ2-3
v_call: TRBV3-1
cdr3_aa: CASSLRYRGGTDTQYF
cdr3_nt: TGTGCCAGCAGCCTACGGTACCGGGGCGGCACAGATACGCAGTATTTT

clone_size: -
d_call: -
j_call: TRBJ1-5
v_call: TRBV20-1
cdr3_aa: CSATRGASGRRSEQPQHF
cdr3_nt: TGCAGTGCTACCCGGGGGGCTAGCGGGAGGAGGAGTGAGCAGCCCCAGCATTTT

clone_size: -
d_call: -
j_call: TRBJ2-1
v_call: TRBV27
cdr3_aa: CASSFRDLKGNEQFF
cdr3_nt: TGTGCCAGCAGTTTCAGGGACCTAAAGGGGAATGAGCAGTTCTTT

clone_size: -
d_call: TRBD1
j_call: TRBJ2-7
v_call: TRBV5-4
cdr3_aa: CASSFPGQGNYEQYF
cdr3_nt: TGTGCCAGCAGCTTCCCGGGACAGGGGAACTACGAGCAGTACTTC

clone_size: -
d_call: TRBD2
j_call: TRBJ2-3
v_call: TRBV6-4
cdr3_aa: CASSRTSGGTDTQYF
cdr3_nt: TGTGCCAGCAGTCGGACTAGCGGGGGCACAGATACGCAGTATTTT

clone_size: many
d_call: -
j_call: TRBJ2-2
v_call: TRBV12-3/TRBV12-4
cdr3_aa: CASTSGNPNTGELFF
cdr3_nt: TGTGCCAGCACCTCTGGAAACCCGAACACCGGGGAGCTGTTTTTT

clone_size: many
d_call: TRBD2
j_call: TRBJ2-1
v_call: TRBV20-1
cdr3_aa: CSAYPGTSGRSYNEQFF
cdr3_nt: TGCAGTGCGTACCCCGGGACTAGCGGGAGATCCTACAATGAGCAGTTCTTC

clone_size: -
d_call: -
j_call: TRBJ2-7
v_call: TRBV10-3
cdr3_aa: CAISTGTLFEQYF
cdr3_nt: TGTGCCATCAGTACAGGGACCCTCTTCGAGCAGTACTTC

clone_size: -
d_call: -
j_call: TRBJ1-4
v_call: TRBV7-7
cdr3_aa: CASSLTENEKLFF
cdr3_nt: TGTGCTAGCAGCTTGACTGAGAATGAAAAACTGTTTTTT

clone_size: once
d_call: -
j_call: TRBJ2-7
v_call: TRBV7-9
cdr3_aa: CASSLRQLGLHEQYF
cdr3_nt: TGTGCCAGCAGCTTACGGCAACTCGGTCTCCACGAGCAGTACTTC

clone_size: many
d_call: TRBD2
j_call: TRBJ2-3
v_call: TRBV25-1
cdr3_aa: CASSEYAGGFTDTQYF
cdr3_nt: TGTGCCAGCAGTGAATACGCGGGGGGGTTCACAGATACGCAGTATTTT

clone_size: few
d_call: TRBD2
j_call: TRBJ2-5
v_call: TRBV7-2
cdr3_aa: CASSLYFTSGVETQYF
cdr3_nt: TGTGCCAGCAGCTTATACTTTACGAGCGGGGTAGAGACCCAGTACTTC

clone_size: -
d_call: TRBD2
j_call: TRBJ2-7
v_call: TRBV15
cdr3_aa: CATSRLGLAATYEQYF
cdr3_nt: TGTGCCACCAGCAGACTCGGACTAGCGGCGACCTACGAGCAGTACTTC

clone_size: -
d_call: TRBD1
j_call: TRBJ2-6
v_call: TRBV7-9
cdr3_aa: CASSVTYRGTFSGANVLTF
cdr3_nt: TGTGCCAGCAGCGTAACTTACAGGGGAACTTTCTCTGGGGCCAACGTCCTGACTTTC

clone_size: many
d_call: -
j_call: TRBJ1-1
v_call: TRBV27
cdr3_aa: CASRFGVNTEAFF
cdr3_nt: TGTGCCAGCAGGTTCGGAGTGAACACTGAAGCTTTCTTT

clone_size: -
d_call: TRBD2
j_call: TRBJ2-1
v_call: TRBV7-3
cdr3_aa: CASSQTSGGLSSYNEQFF
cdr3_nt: TGTGCCAGCAGTCAGACTAGCGGGGGGCTAAGCTCCTACAATGAGCAGTTCTTC

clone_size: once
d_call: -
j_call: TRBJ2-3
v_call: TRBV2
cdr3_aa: CASSRTRSYNEQYF
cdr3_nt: TGTGCCAGCAGTCGGACAAGATCCTACAATGAGCAGTATTTT

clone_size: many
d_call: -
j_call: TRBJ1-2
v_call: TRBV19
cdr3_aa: CASSITTAGRFYGYTF
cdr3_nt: TGTGCCAGTAGTATAACGACAGCGGGGCGGTTCTATGGCTACACCTTC

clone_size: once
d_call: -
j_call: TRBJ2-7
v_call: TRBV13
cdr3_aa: CASSPPTREQYF
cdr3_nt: TGTGCCAGCAGCCCTCCTACGAGGGAGCAGTACTTC

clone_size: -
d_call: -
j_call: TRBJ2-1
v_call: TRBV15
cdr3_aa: CATMGMGVNEQFF
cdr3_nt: TGTGCCACCATGGGCATGGGTGTGAATGAGCAGTTCTTC

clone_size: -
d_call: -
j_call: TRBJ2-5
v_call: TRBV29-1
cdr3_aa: CSGGREKETQYF
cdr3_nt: TGCAGCGGCGGACGAGAGAAAGAGACCCAGTACTTC

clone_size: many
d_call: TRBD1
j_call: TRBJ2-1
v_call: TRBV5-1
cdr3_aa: CASSPGTGGPYNEQFF
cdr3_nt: TGCGCCAGCAGCCCTGGGACAGGGGGACCCTACAATGAGCAGTTCTTC

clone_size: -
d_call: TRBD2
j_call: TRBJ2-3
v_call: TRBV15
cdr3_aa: CATSRPAGGQADTQYF
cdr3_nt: TGTGCCACCAGCAGACCAGCGGGAGGGCAGGCAGATACGCAGTATTTT

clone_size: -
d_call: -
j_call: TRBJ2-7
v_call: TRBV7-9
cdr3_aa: CASSHVLGTAPYEQYF
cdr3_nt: TGTGCCAGCAGCCATGTCCTCGGGACGGCCCCCTACGAGCAGTACTTC

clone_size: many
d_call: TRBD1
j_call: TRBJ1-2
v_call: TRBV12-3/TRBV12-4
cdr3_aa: CASRIQGSDGYTF
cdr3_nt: TGTGCCAGCAGGATACAGGGGTCGGATGGCTACACCTTC